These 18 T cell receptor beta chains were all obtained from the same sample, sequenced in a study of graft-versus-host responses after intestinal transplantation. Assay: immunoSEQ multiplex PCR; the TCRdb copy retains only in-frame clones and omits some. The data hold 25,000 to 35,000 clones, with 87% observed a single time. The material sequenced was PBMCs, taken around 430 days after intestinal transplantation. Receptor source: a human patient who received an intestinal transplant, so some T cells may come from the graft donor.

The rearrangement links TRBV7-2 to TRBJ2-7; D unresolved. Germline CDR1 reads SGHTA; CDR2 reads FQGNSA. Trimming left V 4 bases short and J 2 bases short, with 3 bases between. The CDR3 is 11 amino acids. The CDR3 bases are TGTGCCAGCAGCTCTACCTACGAGCAGTACTTC. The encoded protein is CASSSTYEQYF.

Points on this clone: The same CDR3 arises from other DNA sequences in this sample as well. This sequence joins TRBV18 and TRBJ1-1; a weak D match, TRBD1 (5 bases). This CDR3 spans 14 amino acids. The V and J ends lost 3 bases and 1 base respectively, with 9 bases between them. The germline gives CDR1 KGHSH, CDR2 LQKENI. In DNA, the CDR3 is TGTGCCAGCTCACCGAGTGGGGGGAACACTGAAGCTTTCTTT. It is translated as CASSPSGGNTEAFF.

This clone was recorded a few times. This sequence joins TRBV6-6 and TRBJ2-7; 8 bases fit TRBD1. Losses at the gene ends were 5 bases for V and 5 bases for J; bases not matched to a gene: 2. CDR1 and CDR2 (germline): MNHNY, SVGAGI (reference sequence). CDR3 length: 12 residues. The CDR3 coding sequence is TGTGCCAGCAGTACGACAGGGGACGAGCAGTACTTC. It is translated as CASSTTGDEQYF.

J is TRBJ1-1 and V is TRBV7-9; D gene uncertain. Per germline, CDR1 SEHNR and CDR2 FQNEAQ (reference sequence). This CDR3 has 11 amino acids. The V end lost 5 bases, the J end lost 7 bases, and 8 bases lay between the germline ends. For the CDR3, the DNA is TGTGCCAGCAGCCCGGCGGTTGAAGCTTTCTTT. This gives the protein CASSPAVEAFF.

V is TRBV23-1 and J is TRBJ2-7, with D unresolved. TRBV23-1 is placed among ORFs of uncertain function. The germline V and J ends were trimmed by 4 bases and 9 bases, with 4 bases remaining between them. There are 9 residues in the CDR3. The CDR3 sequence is CASSRGQYF. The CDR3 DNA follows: TGCGCCAGCAGTCGGGGGCAGTACTTC.

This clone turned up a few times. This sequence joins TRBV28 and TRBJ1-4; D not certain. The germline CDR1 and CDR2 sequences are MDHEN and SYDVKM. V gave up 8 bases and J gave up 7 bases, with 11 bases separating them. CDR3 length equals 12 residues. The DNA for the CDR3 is TGTGCCAGCGGCCAGGTTCTTGAAAAACTGTTTTTT. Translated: CASGQVLEKLFF.

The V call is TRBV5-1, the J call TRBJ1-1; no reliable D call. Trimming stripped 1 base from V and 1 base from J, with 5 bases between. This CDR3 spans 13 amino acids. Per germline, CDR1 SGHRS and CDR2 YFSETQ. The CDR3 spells CASSLTPNTEAFF. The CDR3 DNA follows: TGCGCCAGCAGCTTGACACCGAACACTGAAGCTTTCTTT.

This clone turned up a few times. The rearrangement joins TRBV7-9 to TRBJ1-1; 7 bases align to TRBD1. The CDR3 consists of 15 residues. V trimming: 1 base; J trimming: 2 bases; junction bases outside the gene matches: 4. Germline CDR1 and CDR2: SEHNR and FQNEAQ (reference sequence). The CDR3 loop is CASSLVGQPNTEAFF. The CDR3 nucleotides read TGTGCCAGCAGCTTAGTGGGACAGCCCAACACTGAAGCTTTCTTT.

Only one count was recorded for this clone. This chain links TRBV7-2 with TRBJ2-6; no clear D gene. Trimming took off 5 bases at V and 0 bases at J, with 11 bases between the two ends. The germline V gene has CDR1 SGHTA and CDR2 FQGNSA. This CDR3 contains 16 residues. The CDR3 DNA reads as TGTGCCAGCAGCCGCCCCGGCGTCTCTGGGGCCAACGTCCTGACTTTC. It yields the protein CASSRPGVSGANVLTF.

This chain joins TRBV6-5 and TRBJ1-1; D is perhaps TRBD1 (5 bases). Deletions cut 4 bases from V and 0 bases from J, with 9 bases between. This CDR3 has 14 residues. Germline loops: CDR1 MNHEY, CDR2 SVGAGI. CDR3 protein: CASSWTSLNTEAFF. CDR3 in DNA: TGTGCCAGCAGTTGGACAAGCCTGAACACTGAAGCTTTCTTT.

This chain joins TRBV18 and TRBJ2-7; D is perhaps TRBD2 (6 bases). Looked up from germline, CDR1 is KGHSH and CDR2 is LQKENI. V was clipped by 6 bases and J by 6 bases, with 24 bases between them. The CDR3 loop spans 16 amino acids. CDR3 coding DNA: TGTGCCAGCTCGAGCGGGTCGGGTCGTCTCGCTGGCGAGCAGTACTTC. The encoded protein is CASSSGSGRLAGEQYF. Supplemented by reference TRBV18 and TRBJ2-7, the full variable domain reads NAGVMQNPRHLVRRRGQEARLRCSPMKGHSHVYWYRQLPEEGLKFMVYLQKENIIDESGMPKERFSAEFPKEGPSILRIQQVVRGDSAAYFCASSSGSGRLAGEQYFGPGTRLTVT.

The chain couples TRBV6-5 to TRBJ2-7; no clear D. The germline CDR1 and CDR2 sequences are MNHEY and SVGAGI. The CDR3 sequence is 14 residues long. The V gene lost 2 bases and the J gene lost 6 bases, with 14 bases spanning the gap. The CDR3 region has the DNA TGTGCCAGCAGTTACGCCGGGCACCGGGCCGAGCAGTACTTC. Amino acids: CASSYAGHRAEQYF.

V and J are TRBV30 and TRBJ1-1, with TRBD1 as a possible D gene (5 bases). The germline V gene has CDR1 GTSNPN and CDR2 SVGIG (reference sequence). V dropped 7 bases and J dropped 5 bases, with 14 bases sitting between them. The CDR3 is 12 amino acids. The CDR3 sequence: CASTTGGTEAFF. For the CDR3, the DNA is TGTGCCTCCACTACCGGGGGAACTGAAGCTTTCTTT.

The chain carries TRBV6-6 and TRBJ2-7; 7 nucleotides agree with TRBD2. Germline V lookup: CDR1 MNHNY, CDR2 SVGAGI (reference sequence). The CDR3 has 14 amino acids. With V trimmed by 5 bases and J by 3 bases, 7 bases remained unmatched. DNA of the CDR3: TGTGCCAGCAGTCCCGTGGGGGGGAGCTACGAGCAGTACTTC. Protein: CASSPVGGSYEQYF.

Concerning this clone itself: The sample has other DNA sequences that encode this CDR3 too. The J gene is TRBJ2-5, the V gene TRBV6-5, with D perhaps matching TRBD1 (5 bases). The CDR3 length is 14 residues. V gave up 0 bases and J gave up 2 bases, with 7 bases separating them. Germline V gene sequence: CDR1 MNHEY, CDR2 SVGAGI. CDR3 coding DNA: TGTGCCAGCAGTTACTCGGGGCTACAAGAGACCCAGTACTTC. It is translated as CASSYSGLQETQYF.

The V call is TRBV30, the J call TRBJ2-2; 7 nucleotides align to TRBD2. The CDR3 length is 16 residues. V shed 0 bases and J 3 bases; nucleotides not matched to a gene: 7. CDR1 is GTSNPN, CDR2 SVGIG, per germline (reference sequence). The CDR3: CAWSVTGRGDTGELFF. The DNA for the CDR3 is TGTGCCTGGAGTGTAACGGGGAGGGGTGACACCGGGGAGCTGTTTTTT.

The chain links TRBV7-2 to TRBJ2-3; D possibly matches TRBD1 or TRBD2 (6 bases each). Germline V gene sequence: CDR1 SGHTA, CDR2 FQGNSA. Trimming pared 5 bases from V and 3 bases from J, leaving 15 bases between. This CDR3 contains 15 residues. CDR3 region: CASSTIGGKTDTQYF. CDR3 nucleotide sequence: TGTGCCAGCAGCACCATAGGGGGGAAGACAGATACGCAGTATTTT.

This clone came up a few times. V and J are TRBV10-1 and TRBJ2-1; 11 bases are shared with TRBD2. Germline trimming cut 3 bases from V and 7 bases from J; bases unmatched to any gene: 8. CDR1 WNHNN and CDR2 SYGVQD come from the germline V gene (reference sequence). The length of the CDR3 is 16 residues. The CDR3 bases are TGCGCCAGCAGTGATCTCCTAGCGGGAGGATCGAATGAGCAGTTCTTC. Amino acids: CASSDLLAGGSNEQFF.